This T cell receptor (beta chain) comes out of a study of beta chain features in type 1 diabetes. Findings and caveats of the study: When Type 1 diabetes patients were examined, their TCRB CDR3s proved moderately but significantly shorter in all four CD4+ subsets.

This clone was seen at least ten times. Its antigen is unknown. As every portion of the isolated RNA was reverse transcribed, the sequencing read expressed TCRB transcripts. The protocol was immunoSEQ multiplex PCR, while the TCRdb copy is restricted to in-frame clones and leaves out a portion. The table shows 400,000 or so clones, with 8.5% to 10% occurring only once. The germline V and J ends were trimmed by 3 bases and 6 bases, with 4 bases remaining between them. This CDR3 region has 10 residues. Per germline, CDR1 DFQATT and CDR2 SNEGSKA (reference sequence). The TCR originated in a man aged 30 to 39 with type 1 diabetes. Sequenced sample: central memory CD4+ T cells from blood. The V and J genes are TRBV20-1 and TRBJ2-3; D remains ambiguous. CDR3 sequence: CSASRDTQYF. CDR3 in DNA: TGCAGTGCTAGCCGCGATACGCAGTATTTT.